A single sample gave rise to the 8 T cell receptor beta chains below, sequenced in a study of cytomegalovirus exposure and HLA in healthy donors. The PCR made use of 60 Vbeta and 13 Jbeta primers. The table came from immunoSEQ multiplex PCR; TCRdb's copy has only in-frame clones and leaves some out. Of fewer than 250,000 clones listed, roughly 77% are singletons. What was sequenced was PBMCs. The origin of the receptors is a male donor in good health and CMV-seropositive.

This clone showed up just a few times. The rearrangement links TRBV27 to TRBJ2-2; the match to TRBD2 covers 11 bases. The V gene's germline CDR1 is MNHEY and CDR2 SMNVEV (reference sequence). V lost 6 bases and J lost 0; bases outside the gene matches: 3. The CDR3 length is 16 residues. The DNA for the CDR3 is TGTGCCAGCAGGGTAGCGGGAGGGCCGAACACCGGGGAGCTGTTTTTT. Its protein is CASRVAGGPNTGELFF.

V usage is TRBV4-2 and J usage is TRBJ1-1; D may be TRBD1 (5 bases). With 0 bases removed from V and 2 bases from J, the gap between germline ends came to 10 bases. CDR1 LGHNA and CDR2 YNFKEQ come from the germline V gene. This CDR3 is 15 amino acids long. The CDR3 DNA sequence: TGTGCCAGCAGCCAAGATCGGGGGGTAAACACTGAAGCTTTCTTT. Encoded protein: CASSQDRGVNTEAFF.

The CDR3 DNA follows: TGTGCCAGCAGCCTCCAGGGCCCTAATTCACCCCTCCACTTT. Translating gives CASSLQGPNSPLHF. The chain joins TRBV7-3 to TRBJ1-6; possible D gene TRBD1, 5 bases. With 5 bases removed from V and 6 bases from J, the gap between germline ends came to 11 bases. The CDR3 covers 14 residues. Per the germline V gene, CDR1 is SGHTA and CDR2 is FQGTGA. Full variable domain (outside the CDR3, taken from reference TRBV7-3 and TRBJ1-6): GAGVSQTPSNKVTEKGKYVELRCDPISGHTALYWYRQSLGQGPEFLIYFQGTGAADDSGLPNDRFFAVRPEGSVSTLKIQRTERGDSAVYLCASSLQGPNSPLHFGNGTRLTVT.

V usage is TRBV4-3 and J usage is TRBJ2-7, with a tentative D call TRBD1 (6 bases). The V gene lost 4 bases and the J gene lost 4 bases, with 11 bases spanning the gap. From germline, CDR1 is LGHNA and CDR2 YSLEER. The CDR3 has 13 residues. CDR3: CASSPFTGYEQYF. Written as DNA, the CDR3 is TGCGCCAGCAGCCCGTTTACAGGGTACGAGCAGTACTTC.

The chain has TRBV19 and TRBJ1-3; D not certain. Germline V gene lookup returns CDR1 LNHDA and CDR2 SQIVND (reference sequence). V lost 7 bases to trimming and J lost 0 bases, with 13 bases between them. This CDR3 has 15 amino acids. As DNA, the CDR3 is TGTGCCAGTACTAACAGATTCGACTCTGGAAACACCATATATTTT. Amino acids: CASTNRFDSGNTIYF.

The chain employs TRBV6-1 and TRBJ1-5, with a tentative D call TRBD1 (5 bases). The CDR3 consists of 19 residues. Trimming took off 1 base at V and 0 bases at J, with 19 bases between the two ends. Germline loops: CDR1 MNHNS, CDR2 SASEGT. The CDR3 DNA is TGTGCCAGCAGTGAAGTGCTCCGAGGGCGGGGCGATAGCAATCAGCCCCAGCATTTT. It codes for CASSEVLRGRGDSNQPQHF.

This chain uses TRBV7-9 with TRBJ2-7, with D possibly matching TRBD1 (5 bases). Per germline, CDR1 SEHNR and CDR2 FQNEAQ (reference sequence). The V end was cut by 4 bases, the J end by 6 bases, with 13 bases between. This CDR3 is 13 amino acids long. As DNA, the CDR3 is TGTGCCAGCAGCTCACAGGCCCGAGGCGAGCAGTACTTC. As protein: CASSSQARGEQYF.

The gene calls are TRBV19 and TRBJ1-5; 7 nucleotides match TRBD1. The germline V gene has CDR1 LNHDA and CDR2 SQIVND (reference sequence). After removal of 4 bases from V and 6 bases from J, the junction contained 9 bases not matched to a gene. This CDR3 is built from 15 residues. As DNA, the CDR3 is TGTGCCAGTAGTAGCGTGTTACAGGGGCGTCAGCCCCAGCATTTT. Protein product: CASSSVLQGRQPQHF.